Presented here are 9 T cell receptor beta chains from one specimen sequenced in a study of CD8 T cells in Susac syndrome. An amount of RNA that ranged from roughly 0.5 to 1 ug was reverse transcribed with random hexamers. TCRdb reanalysed the immunoSEQ multiplex PCR reads using MiXCR and keeps one entry per CDR3 protein. The sample gives 130,000 or so distinct CDR3 sequences, around 94% of which show up once; roughly 0.095% is in the top ten. The sample taken for sequencing was CD4+ T cells from PBMCs. These receptors originate from a human donor in good health.

This rearrangement joins TRBV30 to TRBJ1-4; D call uncertain. Germline V gives CDR1 GTSNPN, CDR2 SVGIG (reference sequence). V dropped 1 base and J dropped 0 bases, with 15 bases sitting between them. The CDR3 runs to 17 residues. In DNA, the CDR3 is TGTGCCTGGAGTGGGGGTTTGAAATTTGCAACTAATGAAAAACTGTTTTTT. Its translation: CAWSGGLKFATNEKLFF.

This chain connects TRBV15 to TRBJ2-3; either TRBD1 or TRBD2 may fit D (5 bases each). Germline CDR1 LNHNV, CDR2 YYDKDF (reference sequence). The CDR3 covers 16 residues. V gave up 8 bases and J gave up 2 bases, with 20 bases separating them. This CDR3 is CATRAGTKILTDTQYF. CDR3 nucleotides: TGTGCCACCCGGGCAGGGACCAAAATCCTCACAGATACGCAGTATTTT.

This rearrangement joins TRBV7-9 to TRBJ2-7, with D hard to call. V lost 1 base and J 1 base, leaving 11 bases between the germline ends. Germline V CDR1 and CDR2: SEHNR, FQNEAQ (reference sequence). This CDR3 spans 15 amino acids. CDR3 region: CASSLVRGTSYEQYF. The DNA for the CDR3 is TGTGCCAGCAGCTTAGTCCGTGGCACATCCTACGAGCAGTACTTC.

The chain combines TRBV7-9 with TRBJ1-2; D is undetermined. CDR3 length equals 13 residues. Germline values: CDR1 SEHNR, CDR2 FQNEAQ (reference sequence). V lost 3 bases and J lost 5, with 10 bases in between. The CDR3 sequence is CASSFRDFYGYTF. CDR3 coding DNA: TGTGCCAGCAGCTTCCGGGATTTTTATGGCTACACCTTC.

V gene TRBV29-1 combines with J gene TRBJ2-3; no firm D call. Germline V CDR1 and CDR2: SQVTM, ANQGSEA. V gave up 3 bases and J gave up 0 bases, with 4 bases separating them. The CDR3 extends over 12 amino acids. The CDR3 is CSVDDSTDTQYF. The CDR3 DNA is TGCAGCGTTGACGACAGCACAGATACGCAGTATTTT.

CDR3 region: CAIHDGTSGRNEQFF. DNA of the CDR3: TGTGCCATCCATGATGGGACTAGCGGGCGCAATGAGCAGTTCTTC. This chain links TRBV10-3 with TRBJ2-1; the match to TRBD2 covers 12 bases. V was pared by 8 bases and J by 6 bases, with 8 bases of the junction left unmatched. Germline V CDR1 and CDR2: ENHRY, SYGVKD. The CDR3 extends over 15 amino acids.

The chain links TRBV7-3 to TRBJ2-3; tentatively, D is TRBD2 (6 bases). There are 17 residues in the CDR3. The germline gives CDR1 SGHTA, CDR2 FQGTGA. V was pared by 5 bases and J by 0 bases, with 18 bases between. The CDR3 nucleotides read TGTGCCAGCAGCCCCGGGGTCGGGGGTTCTAGCACAGATACGCAGTATTTT. Translation gives CASSPGVGGSSTDTQYF. The full variable domain, in which reference TRBV7-3 and TRBJ2-3 provide the parts outside the CDR3, is GAGVSQTPSNKVTEKGKYVELRCDPISGHTALYWYRQSLGQGPEFLIYFQGTGAADDSGLPNDRFFAVRPEGSVSTLKIQRTERGDSAVYLCASSPGVGGSSTDTQYFGPGTRLTVL.

The chain is built from TRBV5-1 and TRBJ2-1; tentatively, D is TRBD1 (6 bases). The CDR3 runs 12 residues. Deletions cut 0 bases from V and 12 bases from J, with 10 bases between. Germline V gives CDR1 SGHRS, CDR2 YFSETQ. The chain's CDR3 is CASSLDEGVQFF. For the CDR3, the DNA is TGCGCCAGCAGCTTGGATGAGGGGGTGCAGTTCTTC.

The chain has TRBV5-6 and TRBJ1-2; 8 bases fit TRBD1. CDR1 and CDR2 (germline): SGHDT, YYEEEE. Germline trimming cut 4 bases from V and 8 bases from J; bases unmatched to any gene: 10. The CDR3 is 14 residues long. CDR3 residues: CASSPRQGSAGYTF. The DNA of the CDR3 is TGTGCCAGCAGCCCTAGACAGGGGTCGGCGGGCTACACCTTC.